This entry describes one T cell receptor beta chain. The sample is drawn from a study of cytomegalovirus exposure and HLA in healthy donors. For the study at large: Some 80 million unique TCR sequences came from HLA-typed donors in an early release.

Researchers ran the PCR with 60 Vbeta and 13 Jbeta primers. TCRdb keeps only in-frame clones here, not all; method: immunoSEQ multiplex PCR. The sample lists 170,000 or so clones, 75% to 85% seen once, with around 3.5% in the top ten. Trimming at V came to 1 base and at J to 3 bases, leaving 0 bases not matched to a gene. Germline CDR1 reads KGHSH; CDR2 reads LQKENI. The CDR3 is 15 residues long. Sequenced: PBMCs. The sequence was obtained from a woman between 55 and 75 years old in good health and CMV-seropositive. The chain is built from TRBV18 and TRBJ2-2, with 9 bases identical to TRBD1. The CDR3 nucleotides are TGTGCCAGCTCACCACGGGACAGGGACACCGGGGAGCTGTTTTTT. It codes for CASSPRDRDTGELFF. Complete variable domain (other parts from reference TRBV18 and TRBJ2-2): NAGVMQNPRHLVRRRGQEARLRCSPMKGHSHVYWYRQLPEEGLKFMVYLQKENIIDESGMPKERFSAEFPKEGPSILRIQQVVRGDSAAYFCASSPRDRDTGELFFGEGSRLTVL.